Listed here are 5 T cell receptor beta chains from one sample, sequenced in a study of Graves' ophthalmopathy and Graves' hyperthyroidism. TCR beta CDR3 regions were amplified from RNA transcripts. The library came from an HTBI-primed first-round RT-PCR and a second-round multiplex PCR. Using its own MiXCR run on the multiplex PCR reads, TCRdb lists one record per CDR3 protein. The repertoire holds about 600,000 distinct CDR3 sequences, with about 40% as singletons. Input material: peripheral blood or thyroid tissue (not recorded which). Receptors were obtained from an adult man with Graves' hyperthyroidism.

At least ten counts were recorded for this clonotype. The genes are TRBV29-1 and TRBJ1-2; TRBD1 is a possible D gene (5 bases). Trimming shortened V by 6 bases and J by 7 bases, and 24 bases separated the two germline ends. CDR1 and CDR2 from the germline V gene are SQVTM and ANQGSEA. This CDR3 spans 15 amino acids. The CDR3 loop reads CSVLTDSPRLGGYTF. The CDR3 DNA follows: TGCAGCGTGCTGACAGATTCACCAAGGTTAGGTGGCTACACCTTC.

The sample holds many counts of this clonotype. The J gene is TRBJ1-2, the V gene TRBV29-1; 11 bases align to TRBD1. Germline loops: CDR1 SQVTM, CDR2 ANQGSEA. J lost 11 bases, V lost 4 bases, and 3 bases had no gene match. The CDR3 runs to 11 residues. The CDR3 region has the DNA TGCAGCGTTGCCGGACAGGGGGCATACACCTTC. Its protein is CSVAGQGAYTF.

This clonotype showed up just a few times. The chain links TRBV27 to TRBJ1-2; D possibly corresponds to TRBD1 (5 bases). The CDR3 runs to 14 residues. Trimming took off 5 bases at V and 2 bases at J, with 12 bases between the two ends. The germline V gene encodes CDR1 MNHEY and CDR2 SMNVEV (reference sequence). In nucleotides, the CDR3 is TGTGCCAGCAGTCCCAGCCAGGGCAACTATGGCTACACCTTC. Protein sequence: CASSPSQGNYGYTF.

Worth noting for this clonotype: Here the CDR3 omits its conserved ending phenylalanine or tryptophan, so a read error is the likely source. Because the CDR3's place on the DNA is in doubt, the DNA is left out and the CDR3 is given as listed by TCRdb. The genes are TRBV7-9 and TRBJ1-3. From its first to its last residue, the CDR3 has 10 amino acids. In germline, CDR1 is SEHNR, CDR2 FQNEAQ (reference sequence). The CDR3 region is CASSLRSGLA.

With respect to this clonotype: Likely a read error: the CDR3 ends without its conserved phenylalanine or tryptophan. The CDR3, as DNA: TGTGCCATCAGTGAGTCGGGACAGAATTACTACGAGCAGTACCTC. Translating gives CAISESGQNYYEQYL. This sequence joins TRBV10-3 and TRBJ2-7; 7 positions agree with TRBD1. CDR3 size: 15 residues. V trimming: 0 bases; J trimming: 3 bases; junction bases outside the gene matches: 5. Germline values: CDR1 ENHRY, CDR2 SYGVKD.